This T cell receptor beta chain was sequenced in a study of T cell clusters in autoimmune cytopenias. Study outcomes and limitations: Comparing secondary cytopenia with chronic lymphocytic leukemia showed no cluster-lack signature, apparently masked by lymphoma repertoire. Primary autoimmune cytopenia patients appeared to lack physiological T cell clusters present in healthy donors.

Judged by frequency, this clonotype is medium-sized. The antigen is not known. Some 38,000 genome equivalents of blood DNA were amplified for TRB. TRB was amplified by touch-down multiplex PCR, primer pools A and B combined. No DNA is given; TCRdb re-called the multiplex PCR reads and lists each CDR3 protein once. The sample data list 3,400 or so distinct CDR3 sequences. Separately, the same data were catalogued under a study of T cell repertoires in aging, cancer and after chemotherapy. That paper states: Compared with age-matched healthy donors, untreated hematological or solid cancer patients showed higher blood TCR clonality.

This TCR was sampled from a human donor in good health. The sequenced sample consisted of peripheral blood.

The CDR3 spells CASSQAGGPTDTQYF. The rearrangement joins TRBV4-3 to TRBJ2-3; absent DNA, TCRdb's TRBD2 call cannot be checked. Germline V CDR1 and CDR2: LGHNA, YSLEER. The CDR3 length is 15 residues.